The source of this TCR beta chain is a study of cytomegalovirus exposure and HLA in healthy donors. Turning to the study itself: About 80 million unique TCRs from HLA-typed donors made up an early data release.

This CDR3 has 13 amino acids. The germline V gene encodes CDR1 SGHTA and CDR2 FQGNSA. Trimming took 6 bases from V and 1 from J, leaving 9 bases between them. In the PCR, 60 Vbeta and 13 Jbeta primers were used. Repertoires were generated with immunoSEQ multiplex PCR, while TCRdb's copy carries only in-frame clones and drops some. The sample consists of about 96,000 clones, roughly 74% of them appearing once. With respect to this clone: Its target is not known.

Study-level findings and limits: Common viral pathogens were later found to be apparently linked to several of the most significant clusters.

This TCR was recovered from a female donor in good health and CMV-seropositive. Sequencing was carried out using PBMCs. The chain carries TRBV7-2 and TRBJ1-1, with D perhaps matching TRBD1 (6 bases). The CDR3 is CASRLGQNTEAFF. The CDR3 nucleotides are TGTGCCAGCAGACTGGGACAGAACACTGAAGCTTTCTTT. The full variable domain, its missing parts supplied by reference TRBV7-2 and TRBJ1-1, is GAGVSQSPSNKVTEKGKDVELRCDPISGHTALYWYRQSLGQGLEFLIYFQGNSAPDKSGLPSDRFSAERTGGSVSTLTIQRTQQEDSAVYLCASRLGQNTEAFFGQGTRLTVV.